The TCR beta chain described here comes from a study of blood T cell repertoires in COVID-19 (dated by TCRdb to between 2020 and 2021). About the investigation overall: Samples from collaborators originated in the United States, Italy and Spain and spanned both the acute and convalescent phases of COVID-19. The material from the prospective study consisted of cDNA or gDNA derived from T cells, B-cell-depleted T cells, or PBMCs. Deeply sampled blood TCRbeta repertoires from subjects exposed to, actively infected with, or recovered from COVID-19 were included in the dataset. The repertoires were released in a freely available public database intended as a resource for research on the immune response to SARS-CoV-2. Samples were obtained from the ongoing ImmuneRACE study (first 160 participants) and from about 1,300 subjects provided by 6 global collaborators. Nearly every sample came with metadata listing a de-identified subject ID, COVID-19 status, age in years and sex. Where available, HLA class I and class II types were obtained from metadata supplied by the sample provider rather than from assay-based typing.

TCRbeta CDR3 regions were amplified from genomic DNA by means of the immunoSEQ Assay, a bias-controlled multiplex PCR. From the authors' description of their analysis: The number of nucleated cells in each sample was estimated from the amplification of reference gene primers within the assay. To quantify the absolute abundance of each unique TCRbeta CDR3 rearrangement, sequence reads were collapsed and filtered. For each sample, productive Simpson clonality was calculated as the square root of Simpson's diversity index across productive rearrangements. What TCRdb holds here is the immuneACCESS table cut down to in-frame rearrangements. Part of the clones is not present; checked against another copy, under half of the missing clones reflect an unresolved V gene, and the others are unexplained. V, J and clone size reflect that table, while D and trimming were determined from the DNA. This sample lists under 75,000 clones; around 87% were detected once. The top ten constitute roughly a tenth of the sample.

Measured from the cysteine to the phenylalanine, the CDR3 is 13 residues long. CDR3 DNA only is kept here, 39 bases in frame from base 1. Via the germline V gene, CDR1 is SNHLY and CDR2 FYNNEI. V loses 8 bases, J loses 7 bases, and the germline ends lie 14 bases apart. Regarding this clone: Its antigen is currently not known. Base qualities are not at hand, and no much larger clone is one base apart.

Collaborating institutions collected whole blood in K2EDTA tubes following their own protocols. For TCRbeta analysis, collaborator samples were shipped as frozen whole blood, as isolated PBMCs, or as DNA extracted from either sample type. General conclusions and limits of the study: The quantity of clinical and demographic metadata differed by source and by participant and was supplied without curation.

Specimen: peripheral blood. The chain uses TRBV2 and TRBJ1-4; TRBD1 is a weak D gene call, 6 bases matching. This sequence originates from a woman between 18 and 30 years old with acute or convalescent COVID-19. The CDR3 amino acid sequence is: CASFTGYGEKLFF. The nucleotides are TGTGCCAGCTTCACAGGGTACGGTGAAAAACTGTTTTTT.